This T cell receptor (beta chain) derives from a study of blood T cells in healthy people across ages. This clonotype was detected a few times. Extractions gave at least 5.5 micrograms of total RNA per sample. A J-beta primer mix and a sample-barcoded 5' primer were used in a second PCR of roughly 7 to 12 cycles. A single record per CDR3 protein comes from TCRdb applying MiXCR to the 5' RACE reads. The profile shows a few hundred thousand distinct CDR3 sequences, roughly half of them singletons. V shed 0 bases and J shed 3 bases, with 15 bases lying between them. The germline gives CDR1 LGHDT, CDR2 YNNKEL (reference sequence). The length of the CDR3 is 16 residues.

V gene TRBV3-1 combines with J gene TRBJ2-7, with D perhaps being TRBD1 or TRBD2 (5 bases each). The receptor was isolated from a man in his 60s in good health. Sequenced input: blood. The CDR3 protein is CASSQDGWDGGYEQYF. The CDR3 DNA is TGTGCCAGCAGCCAAGATGGCTGGGATGGGGGCTACGAGCAGTACTTC.